This is a list of T cell receptor beta chains from one sample in a study of blood T cell repertoires in COVID-19. Profiled with immunoSEQ multiplex PCR; TCRdb holds only in-frame clones, not every one. The sample shows about 220,000 clones, around 80% of them seen only once. The sample consisted of peripheral blood. The receptors were gathered from a human donor in a cohort sampled during active COVID-19. CDR3s include the opening cysteine and the closing phenylalanine or tryptophan. The order of the fields is J gene, clone size, V gene, D gene, CDR3 DNA, CDR3 protein. A D gene is named only where the DNA matches it firmly. Size is omitted from some rows. Given values are once, few, many or a class for expanded clones.

J gene: TRBJ2-1
clone size: -
V gene: TRBV6-4
D gene: TRBD2
CDR3 DNA: TGTGCCAGCAGTGACTCAGGACTAGCGGGAGCTCTCAATGAGCAGTTCTTC
CDR3 protein: CASSDSGLAGALNEQFF

J gene: TRBJ2-1
clone size: -
V gene: TRBV5-1
D gene: -
CDR3 DNA: TGCGCCAGCAGCTTGGGTAGTCTTCCCCATGAGCAGTTCTTC
CDR3 protein: CASSLGSLPHEQFF

J gene: TRBJ1-2
clone size: -
V gene: TRBV5-4
D gene: -
CDR3 DNA: TGTGCCAGCAGCTTGTACCACAGGGAAACGGATGGCTACACCTTC
CDR3 protein: CASSLYHRETDGYTF

J gene: TRBJ1-2
clone size: -
V gene: TRBV28
D gene: TRBD1
CDR3 DNA: TGTGCCAGCAGTTCCTCCGGGACAGGGACGTGGGGCTACACCTTC
CDR3 protein: CASSSSGTGTWGYTF

J gene: TRBJ1-4
clone size: few
V gene: TRBV28
D gene: -
CDR3 DNA: TGTGCCAGCAGTTTAGAGCCTAATGAAAAACTGTTTTTT
CDR3 protein: CASSLEPNEKLFF

J gene: TRBJ2-7
clone size: -
V gene: TRBV27
D gene: TRBD2
CDR3 DNA: TGTGCCAGCAGCCCCTCGTTAGCGGGAGCTTTCGAGCAGTACTTC
CDR3 protein: CASSPSLAGAFEQYF

J gene: TRBJ2-7
clone size: -
V gene: TRBV30
D gene: TRBD2
CDR3 DNA: TGTGCCTGGAGCCACTTAACTAGCGGGCAGGTTGACGAGCAGTACTTC
CDR3 protein: CAWSHLTSGQVDEQYF

J gene: TRBJ1-2
clone size: once
V gene: TRBV5-1
D gene: -
CDR3 DNA: TGCGCCAGCAGCTTTCAGACAGGAACTAACTATGGCTACACCTTC
CDR3 protein: CASSFQTGTNYGYTF

J gene: TRBJ1-5
clone size: -
V gene: TRBV4-2
D gene: TRBD1
CDR3 DNA: TGTGCCAGCAGCCAAGATTTAAGACAGGGGATAGATCAGCCCCAGCATTTT
CDR3 protein: CASSQDLRQGIDQPQHF

J gene: TRBJ2-7
clone size: -
V gene: TRBV6-5
D gene: TRBD2
CDR3 DNA: TGTGCCAGCAGGCCCCCCGGGACTAGATACGAGCAGTACTTC
CDR3 protein: CASRPPGTRYEQYF

J gene: TRBJ2-1
clone size: -
V gene: TRBV10-3
D gene: TRBD2
CDR3 DNA: TGTGCCATCAGTGAGTCGACTAGCGGGAGATCAAATGAGCAGTTCTTC
CDR3 protein: CAISESTSGRSNEQFF

J gene: TRBJ2-5
clone size: -
V gene: TRBV7-9
D gene: TRBD1
CDR3 DNA: TGTGCCAGCAGCTCGCGGACAGGGAAAGAGACCCAGTACTTC
CDR3 protein: CASSSRTGKETQYF

J gene: TRBJ2-7
clone size: -
V gene: TRBV7-9
D gene: TRBD2
CDR3 DNA: TGTGCCAGCAGCCTATTGGCGGGAGGCTTCTACGAGCAGTACTTC
CDR3 protein: CASSLLAGGFYEQYF

J gene: TRBJ2-7
clone size: -
V gene: TRBV2
D gene: TRBD2
CDR3 DNA: TGTGCCAGAAGCCGGACTAGCGCCCAACCCTTCTCCTACGAGCAGTACTTC
CDR3 protein: CARSRTSAQPFSYEQYF

J gene: TRBJ2-7
clone size: -
V gene: TRBV2
D gene: TRBD2
CDR3 DNA: TGTGCCAGCGGGGAGCTAGCGGGAGCCACCTACGAGCAGTACTTC
CDR3 protein: CASGELAGATYEQYF

J gene: TRBJ2-3
clone size: -
V gene: TRBV10-3
D gene: -
CDR3 DNA: TGTGCCACAACCGGGAGCACCTCTTCTGATACGCAGTATTTT
CDR3 protein: CATTGSTSSDTQYF

J gene: TRBJ1-5
clone size: -
V gene: TRBV7-2
D gene: TRBD1
CDR3 DNA: TGTGCCAGCAGCGTAGGGACAGGGGTGGGTCAGCCCCAGCATTTT
CDR3 protein: CASSVGTGVGQPQHF

J gene: TRBJ2-5
clone size: -
V gene: TRBV2
D gene: -
CDR3 DNA: TGTGCCAGCACTTTGGGACTGAGAGCAGAGACCCAGTACTTC
CDR3 protein: CASTLGLRAETQYF

J gene: TRBJ1-2
clone size: -
V gene: TRBV6-5
D gene: -
CDR3 DNA: TGTGCCAGCACTATGGGAGGCTATGGCTACACCTTC
CDR3 protein: CASTMGGYGYTF

J gene: TRBJ2-7
clone size: -
V gene: TRBV5-1
D gene: TRBD2
CDR3 DNA: TGCGCCAGCAGCTCTAGCGGGGTCTCCTACGAGCAGTACTTC
CDR3 protein: CASSSSGVSYEQYF

J gene: TRBJ2-7
clone size: -
V gene: TRBV2
D gene: TRBD2
CDR3 DNA: TGTGCCAGCAGCCCTAGCGGGAGGGCCAGAGCCTCCTACGAGCAGTACTTC
CDR3 protein: CASSPSGRARASYEQYF

J gene: TRBJ2-7
clone size: -
V gene: TRBV2
D gene: TRBD1
CDR3 DNA: TGTGCCAGCGCTGGGACAGGGCGGTACGAGCAGTACTTC
CDR3 protein: CASAGTGRYEQYF

J gene: TRBJ1-2
clone size: -
V gene: TRBV7-6
D gene: -
CDR3 DNA: TGTGCCAGCAGCTTAGGTCTTAGGGGCCTCCTATCCCTCACCTTC
CDR3 protein: CASSLGLRGLLSLTF

J gene: TRBJ2-3
clone size: -
V gene: TRBV19
D gene: -
CDR3 DNA: TGTGCCAGTAGTATAGATGGACAGAAGATCACAGATACGCAGTATTTT
CDR3 protein: CASSIDGQKITDTQYF

J gene: TRBJ2-7
clone size: -
V gene: TRBV10-1
D gene: -
CDR3 DNA: TGCGCCAGCAGTGAGCCCCCGGGGGGCGACTACGAGCAGTACTTC
CDR3 protein: CASSEPPGGDYEQYF

J gene: TRBJ1-2
clone size: -
V gene: TRBV28
D gene: -
CDR3 DNA: TGTGCCAGCAGTTTATCTTCTAGGGAGCGGCTCTATGGCTACACCTTC
CDR3 protein: CASSLSSRERLYGYTF

J gene: TRBJ1-5
clone size: -
V gene: TRBV2
D gene: -
CDR3 DNA: TGTGCCAGCAGTGAAGAACAGTTGAGCAATCAGCCCCAGCATTTT
CDR3 protein: CASSEEQLSNQPQHF

J gene: TRBJ1-4
clone size: -
V gene: TRBV4-1
D gene: -
CDR3 DNA: TGCGCCAGCAGCCCCAAGGGTTTAGCGGGCGCTAATGAAAAACTGTTTTTT
CDR3 protein: CASSPKGLAGANEKLFF

J gene: TRBJ1-1
clone size: -
V gene: TRBV4-2
D gene: TRBD1
CDR3 DNA: TGTGCCAGCAGCCATGACAGGGGGCGAGGAGGTACTGAAGCTTTCTTT
CDR3 protein: CASSHDRGRGGTEAFF

J gene: TRBJ1-1
clone size: -
V gene: TRBV28
D gene: -
CDR3 DNA: TGTGCCAGCAGTTATACCCAGGGGTTGGTGAACACTGAAGCTTTCTTT
CDR3 protein: CASSYTQGLVNTEAFF

J gene: TRBJ1-2
clone size: -
V gene: TRBV24-1
D gene: -
CDR3 DNA: TGTGCCACCAGTGATTTTGGGTGGCAGGGGTATGGCTACACCTTC
CDR3 protein: CATSDFGWQGYGYTF

J gene: TRBJ2-1
clone size: once
V gene: TRBV5-6
D gene: -
CDR3 DNA: TGTGCCAGCAGCTTGGCCCCAGCGGCCTACAATGAGCAGTTCTTC
CDR3 protein: CASSLAPAAYNEQFF

J gene: TRBJ1-1
clone size: -
V gene: TRBV19
D gene: TRBD1
CDR3 DNA: TGTGCCAGTAGTATACGGGACAGCCATGAAGCTTTCTTT
CDR3 protein: CASSIRDSHEAFF

J gene: TRBJ2-7
clone size: -
V gene: TRBV3-1/TRBV3-2
D gene: TRBD1
CDR3 DNA: TGTGCCAGCAGCCCCTCCCGACAGGGGCCCTCCTACGAGCAGTACTTC
CDR3 protein: CASSPSRQGPSYEQYF

J gene: TRBJ2-3
clone size: -
V gene: TRBV7-9
D gene: -
CDR3 DNA: TGTGCCAGCAGCTTACAGGCTAGCACAGATACGCAGTATTTT
CDR3 protein: CASSLQASTDTQYF

J gene: TRBJ2-7
clone size: -
V gene: TRBV5-1
D gene: TRBD2
CDR3 DNA: TGCGCCAGCAGGCTTGGGGCTAGCGGGAGGGCCCTGCCCTACGAGCAGTACTTC
CDR3 protein: CASRLGASGRALPYEQYF

J gene: TRBJ2-7
clone size: -
V gene: TRBV6-5
D gene: TRBD2
CDR3 DNA: TGTGCCAGCAGCCTGGGGGGGGGCTACGAGCAGTACTTC
CDR3 protein: CASSLGGGYEQYF

J gene: TRBJ1-3
clone size: -
V gene: TRBV7-9
D gene: -
CDR3 DNA: TGTGCCAGCAGCTTTGGGGGGTCGGGAAACACCATATATTTT
CDR3 protein: CASSFGGSGNTIYF

J gene: TRBJ1-1
clone size: -
V gene: TRBV14
D gene: -
CDR3 DNA: TGTGCCAGCAGCCCCCAGAGAGGGGGGGTAGCTTTCTTT
CDR3 protein: CASSPQRGGVAFF

J gene: TRBJ2-7
clone size: -
V gene: TRBV7-2
D gene: -
CDR3 DNA: TGTGCCAGCAGCTCTTCAGCGTACGAGCAGTACTTC
CDR3 protein: CASSSSAYEQYF

J gene: TRBJ1-5
clone size: -
V gene: TRBV2
D gene: -
CDR3 DNA: TGTGCCAGCACACTATCGGCCAGGGCGAATCAGCCCCAGCATTTT
CDR3 protein: CASTLSARANQPQHF

J gene: TRBJ2-3
clone size: once
V gene: TRBV19
D gene: -
CDR3 DNA: TGTGCCAGTAGTGCTCGACAGAGATTACCGACAGATACGCAGTATTTT
CDR3 protein: CASSARQRLPTDTQYF

J gene: TRBJ2-5
clone size: -
V gene: TRBV6-5
D gene: -
CDR3 DNA: TGTGCCAGCAGTTACTCGTCGGGGGAAGAGACCCAGTACTTC
CDR3 protein: CASSYSSGEETQYF

J gene: TRBJ2-7
clone size: -
V gene: TRBV7-8
D gene: TRBD2
CDR3 DNA: TGTGCCAGCAGCATCCTTAGTAGCGGGAGCGACTACGAGCAGTACTTC
CDR3 protein: CASSILSSGSDYEQYF